The 3 T cell receptor beta chains presented below share a single source sample, sequenced in a study of identical twins. TCRdb fed the 5' RACE reads into MiXCR, producing one record per CDR3 protein. This repertoire shows 300,000 to 350,000 distinct CDR3 sequences, approximately 13% found once; its top ten account for 7.2%. This same sample was also part of a study on yellow fever vaccine responses in identical twins.

Material: CD8+ T cells sorted from blood. These receptors all come from a woman in her late teens or twenties in good health.

The chain recombines TRBV2 with TRBJ1-5, with 8 bases aligning to TRBD1. The germline V gene encodes CDR1 SNHLY and CDR2 FYNNEI. This CDR3 comprises 14 residues. V dropped 7 bases and J dropped 1; count of bases not matched to a gene: 3. In DNA, the CDR3 is TGTGCCAGCAACGGACAGGGCAGCAATCAGCCCCAGCATTTT. Translating gives CASNGQGSNQPQHF.

This clonotype has only a few counts. The chain recombines TRBV27 with TRBJ1-6; 9 nucleotides line up with TRBD1. V shed 2 bases and J 14 bases; nucleotides not matched to a gene: 7. CDR1 and CDR2 (germline): MNHEY, SMNVEV (reference sequence). The CDR3 covers 14 residues. The CDR3 reads CASSLADRGRSLHF. CDR3 bases: TGTGCCAGCAGTTTAGCGGACAGGGGTCGATCCCTCCACTTT.

This clonotype has a handful of counts. The chain couples TRBV7-6 to TRBJ2-7; a weak D match, TRBD2 (5 bases). The CDR3 runs to 16 residues. Between the trimmed V and J ends, which lost 5 bases and 2 bases, there was a span of 19 bases. Germline assignment: CDR1 SGHVS and CDR2 FNYEAQ. The CDR3 region is CASSPKSVARTYEQYV. In DNA form, the CDR3 reads TGTGCCAGCAGCCCCAAGAGCGTAGCGCGTACCTACGAGCAGTACGTC.